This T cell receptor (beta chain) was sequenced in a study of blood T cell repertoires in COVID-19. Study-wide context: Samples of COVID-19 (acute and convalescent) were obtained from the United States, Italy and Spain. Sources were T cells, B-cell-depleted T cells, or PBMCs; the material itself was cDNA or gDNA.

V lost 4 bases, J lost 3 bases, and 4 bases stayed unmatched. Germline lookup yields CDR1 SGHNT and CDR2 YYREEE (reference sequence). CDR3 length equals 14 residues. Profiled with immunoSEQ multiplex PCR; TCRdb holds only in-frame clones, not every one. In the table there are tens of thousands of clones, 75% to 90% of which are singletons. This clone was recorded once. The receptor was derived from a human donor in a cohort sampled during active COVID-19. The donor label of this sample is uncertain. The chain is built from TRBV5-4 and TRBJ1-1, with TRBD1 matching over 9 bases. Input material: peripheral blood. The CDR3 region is CASSQGQGDTEAFF. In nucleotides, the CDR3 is TGTGCCAGCAGCCAGGGACAGGGAGACACTGAAGCTTTCTTT.